This TCR beta chain was observed in a study of T cell clonality in common variable immunodeficiency. In the case of this clone: Antigen specificity is unknown. With the read ending 3 residues before the CDR3 end, the germline J gene is used to fill in that end. Other DNA sequences in this specimen translate into the identical CDR3.

Study-wide results and limits: CVID patient heterogeneity limited repertoire-clinical complication correlations. In common variable immunodeficiency, TCR beta chains reportedly carried fewer deletions and N-nucleotide insertions. CVID subjects had higher TCRbeta clonality than healthy controls, most marked in about a third.

Clones were sequenced by immunoSEQ multiplex PCR, and TCRdb holds only the in-frame ones, with some missing. The record shows 25,000 to 30,000 clones for this sample, with no singletons present. Aged about 8 to 65 years, CVID subjects averaged roughly 39 years old. The CDR3 is 14 amino acids. From germline, CDR1 is DFQATT and CDR2 SNEGSKA (reference sequence). V was pared by 5 bases and J by 8 bases, with 6 bases of the junction left unmatched. V and J are TRBV20-1 and TRBJ1-4; 12 nucleotides align to TRBD1. This sequence was found in a human donor with common variable immunodeficiency. The specimen was peripheral blood mononuclear cells. Partial CDR3 DNA: TGCAGTGCTTTCCCGGGACAGGGGGCGGAAAAA. Translating it yields CSAFPGQGAEK. The CDR3 reads in full as CSAFPGQGAEKLFF.